This T cell receptor (beta chain) was captured by sequencing in a study of a mutant IDH1 vaccine in newly diagnosed glioma. Study summary: Males made up approximately 60% and females roughly 40% of treated patients, whose mean age was about 41 years. Former treatment meant radiotherapy, temozolomide, or both; the majority had gotten both.

The time point: baseline, week 1 (first vaccination visit). Treatment here: pre-vaccination baseline after standard-of-care therapy. Donors harbored newly found WHO grade 3 or 4 IDH1-mutant, ATRX-lost astrocytomas. V lost 0 bases and J lost 11, with 11 bases in between. This CDR3 comprises 13 residues. The V gene's germline CDR1 is WSHSY and CDR2 SAAADI. General study findings and limits: There were vaccine-induced immune responses in under 95% of the patients.

Profiling relied on immunoSEQ multiplex PCR, and the TCRdb table lists in-frame clones only, not all of them. The repertoire holds tens of thousands of clones, with about 83% as singletons. Regarding this clone: What it binds is unknown.

The rearrangement uses TRBV10-2 and TRBJ1-5; tentatively, D is TRBD1 (5 bases). This sequence originates from a woman between 40 and 55 years old with glioma. This sample comprised PBMCs, obtained from a glioma patient treated with radiotherapy, temozolomide or both. The CDR3 here is CASSESRGGSQHF. In DNA, the CDR3 is TGCGCCAGCAGTGAGTCTAGGGGAGGGTCCCAGCATTTT.